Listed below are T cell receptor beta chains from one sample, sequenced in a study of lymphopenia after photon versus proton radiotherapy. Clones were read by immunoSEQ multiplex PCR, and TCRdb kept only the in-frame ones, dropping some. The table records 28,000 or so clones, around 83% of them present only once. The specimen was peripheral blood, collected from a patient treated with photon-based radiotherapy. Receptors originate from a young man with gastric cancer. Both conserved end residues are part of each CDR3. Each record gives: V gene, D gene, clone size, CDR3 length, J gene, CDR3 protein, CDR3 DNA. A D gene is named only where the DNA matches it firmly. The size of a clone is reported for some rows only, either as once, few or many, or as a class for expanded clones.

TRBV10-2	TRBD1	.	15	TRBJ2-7	CASRDPGQVGYEQYF	TGCGCCAGCAGAGATCCGGGACAGGTCGGGTACGAGCAGTACTTC
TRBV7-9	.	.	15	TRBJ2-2	CASSLWSGFSGELFF	TGTGCCAGCAGCTTATGGTCCGGGTTCAGCGGGGAGCTGTTTTTT
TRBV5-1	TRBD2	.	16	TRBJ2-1	CASSPGVLAGGDEQFF	TGCGCCAGCAGCCCCGGGGTACTAGCGGGAGGCGATGAGCAGTTCTTC
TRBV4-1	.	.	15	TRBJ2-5	CASSHRIGGRETQYF	TGCGCCAGCAGCCACCGGATCGGAGGGCGAGAGACCCAGTACTTC
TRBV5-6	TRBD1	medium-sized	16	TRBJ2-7	CASSLSRDRGSYEQYF	TGTGCCAGCAGCTTGAGCCGGGACAGGGGGTCCTACGAGCAGTACTTC
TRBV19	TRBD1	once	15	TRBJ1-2	CASSTPPGQGTGYTF	TGTGCCAGTAGTACCCCTCCGGGACAGGGGACAGGCTACACCTTC
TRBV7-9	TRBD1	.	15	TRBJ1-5	CASGPGTGVNQPQHF	TGTGCCAGCGGACCCGGGACAGGGGTAAATCAGCCCCAGCATTTT
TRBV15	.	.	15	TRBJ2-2	CATSRDLAGEGELFF	TGTGCCACCAGCAGAGATCTGGCAGGGGAAGGGGAGCTGTTTTTT
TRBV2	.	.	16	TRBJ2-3	CASSELTGTGTDTQYF	TGTGCCAGCAGTGAACTTACGGGAACGGGCACAGATACGCAGTATTTT
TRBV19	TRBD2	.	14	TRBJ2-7	CASSPAGGVHEQYF	TGTGCCAGTAGTCCGGCGGGGGGGGTCCACGAGCAGTACTTC
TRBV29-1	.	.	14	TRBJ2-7	CSVVRPPSPYEQYF	TGCAGCGTTGTCCGACCTCCTAGTCCCTACGAGCAGTACTTC
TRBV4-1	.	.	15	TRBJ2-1	CASSHPNLGENEQFF	TGCGCCAGCAGCCACCCCAACCTAGGCGAGAATGAGCAGTTCTTC
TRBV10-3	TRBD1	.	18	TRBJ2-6	CAIRGQGDPSSGANVLTF	TGTGCCATCAGGGGACAGGGCGATCCCTCCTCTGGGGCCAACGTCCTGACTTTC
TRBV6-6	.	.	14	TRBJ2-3	CASSTPGWGDTQYF	TGTGCCAGCAGCACCCCGGGGTGGGGAGATACGCAGTATTTT
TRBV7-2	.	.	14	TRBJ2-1	CASSTLGTYNEQFF	TGTGCCAGCAGCACCCTGGGGACCTACAATGAGCAGTTCTTC
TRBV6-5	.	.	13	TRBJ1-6	CASRDNYNSPLHF	TGTGCCAGCCGAGACAATTATAATTCACCCCTCCACTTT
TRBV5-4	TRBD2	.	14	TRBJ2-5	CASSLNAGGETQYF	TGTGCCAGCAGCTTGAACGCGGGGGGAGAGACCCAGTACTTC
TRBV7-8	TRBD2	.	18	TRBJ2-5	CASSLAYPAGGSGETQYF	TGTGCCAGCAGCTTAGCATATCCGGCGGGAGGGAGCGGGGAGACCCAGTACTTC
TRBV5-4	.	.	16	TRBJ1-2	CASSLVGVRSNYGYTF	TGTGCCAGCAGCTTGGTGGGGGTACGGAGTAACTATGGCTACACCTTC
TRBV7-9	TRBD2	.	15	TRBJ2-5	CASSLRGGFGETQYF	TGTGCCAGCAGCTTGCGCGGGGGGTTCGGCGAGACCCAGTACTTC
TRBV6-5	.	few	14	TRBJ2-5	CASSYSREFETQYF	TGTGCCAGCAGTTACTCCAGGGAATTTGAGACCCAGTACTTC
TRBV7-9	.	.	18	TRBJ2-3	CASSLVVTLGEGTDTQYF	TGTGCCAGCAGCTTAGTGGTGACTTTGGGGGAGGGCACAGATACGCAGTATTTT
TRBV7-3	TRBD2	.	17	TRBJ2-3	CASSPRGGSGGTDTQYF	TGTGCCAGCAGTCCAAGGGGAGGGAGTGGGGGCACAGATACGCAGTATTTT
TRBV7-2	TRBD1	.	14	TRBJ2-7	CASSYGQGRYEQYF	TGTGCCAGCAGTTACGGACAGGGTCGGTACGAGCAGTACTTC
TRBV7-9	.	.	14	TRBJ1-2	CASSFSGLAPGYTF	TGTGCCAGCAGCTTTTCGGGACTTGCCCCCGGCTACACCTTC
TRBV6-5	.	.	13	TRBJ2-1	CASSTTSFVEQFF	TGTGCCAGCAGCACTACTAGCTTTGTTGAGCAGTTCTTC
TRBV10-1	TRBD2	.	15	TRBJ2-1	CASSQLAGEHNEQFF	TGCGCCAGCAGTCAGTTAGCGGGAGAACACAATGAGCAGTTCTTC
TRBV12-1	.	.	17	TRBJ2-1	CASSLAPCLREDNEQFF	TGTGCCAGCAGCCTCGCCCCCTGTCTTAGGGAGGATAATGAGCAGTTCTTC
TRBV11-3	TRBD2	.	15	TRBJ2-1	CASTRGLAGDNEQFF	TGTGCCAGCACCCGAGGACTAGCGGGAGATAATGAGCAGTTCTTC
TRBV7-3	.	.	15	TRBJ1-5	CASSLKGGEGQPQHF	TGTGCCAGCAGCTTAAAAGGGGGGGAAGGTCAGCCCCAGCATTTT
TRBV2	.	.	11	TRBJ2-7	CASRNSDEQYF	TGTGCCAGCAGAAACAGCGACGAGCAGTACTTC
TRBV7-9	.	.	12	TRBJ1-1	CASSLAMDEAFF	TGTGCCAGCAGCTTAGCGATGGATGAAGCTTTCTTT
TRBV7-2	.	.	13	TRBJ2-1	CASSTDYYNEQFF	TGTGCCAGCAGCACGGACTACTACAATGAGCAGTTCTTC
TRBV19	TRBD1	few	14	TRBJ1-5	CASRVGQGGQPQHF	TGTGCCAGTAGGGTGGGACAGGGAGGACAGCCCCAGCATTTT
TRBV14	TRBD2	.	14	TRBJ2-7	CASSPGLAGGEQYF	TGTGCCAGCAGCCCAGGACTAGCGGGTGGCGAGCAGTACTTC
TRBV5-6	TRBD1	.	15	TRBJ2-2	CASSFGTGFGGELFF	TGTGCCAGCAGCTTTGGGACAGGGTTCGGCGGGGAGCTGTTTTTT
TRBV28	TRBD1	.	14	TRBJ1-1	CASSAGTGPTEAFF	TGTGCCAGCAGTGCCGGGACAGGGCCCACTGAAGCTTTCTTT
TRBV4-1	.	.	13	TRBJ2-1	CASSQDVRTEQFF	TGCGCCAGCAGCCAAGATGTAAGGACCGAGCAGTTCTTC
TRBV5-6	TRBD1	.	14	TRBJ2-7	CASSLGQGGSEQYF	TGTGCCAGCAGCTTAGGACAGGGGGGTTCCGAGCAGTACTTC
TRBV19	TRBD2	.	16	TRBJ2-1	CASSISRLAGTNEQFF	TGTGCCAGTAGTATCTCACGGCTAGCGGGGACAAATGAGCAGTTCTTC
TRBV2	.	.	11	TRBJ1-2	CASSLANGYTF	TGTGCCAGCAGTCTCGCCAATGGCTACACCTTC
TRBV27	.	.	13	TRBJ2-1	CASSPHRENEQFF	TGTGCCAGCAGTCCTCATAGGGAGAATGAGCAGTTCTTC
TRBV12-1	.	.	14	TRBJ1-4	CASTHDSPNEKLFF	TGTGCCAGCACCCATGACAGCCCTAATGAAAAACTGTTTTTT
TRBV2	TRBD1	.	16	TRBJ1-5	CASSEGTAYSNQPQHF	TGTGCCAGCAGTGAGGGGACAGCGTATAGCAATCAGCCCCAGCATTTT
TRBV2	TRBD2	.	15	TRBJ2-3	CASSAGTSSTDTQYF	TGTGCCAGCAGCGCCGGGACTAGCTCCACAGATACGCAGTATTTT
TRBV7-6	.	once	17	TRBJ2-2	CASSSTLVQGRTGELFF	TGTGCCAGCAGCTCCACTCTAGTCCAGGGTAGAACCGGGGAGCTGTTTTTT
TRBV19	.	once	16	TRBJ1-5	CASTLERGLSNQPQHF	TGTGCCAGTACCTTAGAAAGGGGCCTCAGCAATCAGCCCCAGCATTTT
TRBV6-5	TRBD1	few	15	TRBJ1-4	CASSYQGAEGGKLFF	TGTGCCAGCAGTTACCAGGGGGCAGAGGGTGGAAAACTGTTTTTT
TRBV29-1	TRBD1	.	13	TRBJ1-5	CSVGRGRDQPQHF	TGCAGCGTTGGCAGGGGGAGGGATCAGCCCCAGCATTTT
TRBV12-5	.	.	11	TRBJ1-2	CASGGTASTNF	TGTGCTAGTGGGGGGACGGCTTCAACAAACTTC
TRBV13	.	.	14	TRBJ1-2	CASSPRVFNYGYTF	TGTGCCAGCAGCCCCAGGGTATTCAACTATGGCTACACCTTC
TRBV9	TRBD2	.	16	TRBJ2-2	CASSPQAGANTGELFF	TGTGCCAGCAGCCCCCAGGCGGGGGCGAACACCGGGGAGCTGTTTTTT
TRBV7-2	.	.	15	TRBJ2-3	CASSLGAAGSDTQYF	TGTGCCAGCAGCTTAGGGGCCGCGGGGTCAGATACGCAGTATTTT
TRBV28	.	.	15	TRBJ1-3	CASSPSAVSGNTIYF	TGTGCCAGCAGTCCCAGCGCTGTCTCTGGAAACACCATATATTTT
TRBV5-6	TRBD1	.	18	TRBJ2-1	CASSLSPGQGLSYNEQFF	TGTGCCAGCAGCCTGAGCCCGGGACAGGGATTATCCTACAATGAGCAGTTCTTC
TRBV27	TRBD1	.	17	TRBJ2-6	CASSSLQGSSGANVLTF	TGTGCCAGCAGTTCGTTACAGGGGTCGAGCGGGGCCAACGTCCTGACTTTC
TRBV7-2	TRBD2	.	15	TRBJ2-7	CASSSTSGSSYEQYF	TGTGCCAGCAGCAGCACTAGCGGGAGCTCCTACGAGCAGTACTTC
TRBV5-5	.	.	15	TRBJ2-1	CASSLEPSSYNEQFF	TGTGCCAGCAGCTTGGAACCAAGCTCCTACAATGAGCAGTTCTTC
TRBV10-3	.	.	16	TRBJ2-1	CAISESTSFGSNEQFF	TGTGCCATCAGTGAGTCGACTAGTTTTGGTAGCAATGAGCAGTTCTTC